This T cell receptor beta chain appears in the sequencing data of a study of memory CD4+ T cells and cytomegalovirus serostatus. The sort gate was single viable CD3+CD4+CD8-CD45RO+ cells for memory CD4+ T cells. The method was immunoSEQ multiplex PCR; TCRdb's version includes in-frame clones alone and lacks a portion of them. Of 45,000 to 50,000 clones listed, 60% to 85% are singletons. The table lists this clone with a count of one. The specimen sequenced was memory CD4+ T cells from blood. The source is an adult in good health and CMV-seronegative.

The CDR3 DNA is TGTGCCAGCAGAGGGACTAGCGGCACAGATACGCAGTATTTT. Protein product: CASRGTSGTDTQYF. The chain employs TRBV2 and TRBJ2-3, with 10 nucleotides matching TRBD2. The trim removed 6 bases at V and 1 base at J, leaving 1 base unmatched. Germline CDR1 is SNHLY and CDR2 is FYNNEI. The CDR3 has 14 amino acids.